Below are 3 T cell receptor beta chains sequenced from a single sample in a study of cytomegalovirus exposure and HLA in healthy donors. PCR involved 60 Vbeta and 13 Jbeta primers. TCRdb keeps only in-frame clones here, not all; method: immunoSEQ multiplex PCR. The table has 110,000 to 150,000 clones, approximately 80% seen once. Material for sequencing was PBMCs. These receptors came from a woman aged 40 to 50 in good health and CMV-seronegative.

The rearrangement links TRBV4-1 to TRBJ2-2; no clear D gene. CDR1 MGHRA and CDR2 YSYEKL come from the germline V gene. V was pared by 0 bases and J by 0 bases, with 8 bases between. CDR3 length: 16 amino acids. In DNA, the CDR3 is TGCGCCAGCAGCCAAGAGGCTTTCGCGAACACCGGGGAGCTGTTTTTT. It specifies CASSQEAFANTGELFF.

The gene calls are TRBV28 and TRBJ1-2; D not resolved. The CDR3 loop spans 16 amino acids. V was cut by 5 bases and J by 1 base, with 17 bases left in between. Germline loops: CDR1 MDHEN, CDR2 SYDVKM. CDR3 region: CASSPLDWEFNYGYTF. CDR3 DNA sequence: TGTGCCAGCAGTCCGTTGGACTGGGAATTTAACTATGGCTACACCTTC.

This chain connects TRBV5-1 to TRBJ2-3; a possible D gene is TRBD2 (7 bases). Germline-derived CDR1 and CDR2 are SGHRS and YFSETQ. V was cut by 2 bases and J by 0 bases, with 13 bases left in between. This CDR3 contains 16 residues. CDR3 in DNA: TGCGCCAGCAGCTTCCGGGCGGGGGCTAGCACAGATACGCAGTATTTT. Its translation: CASSFRAGASTDTQYF.